The T cell receptor (beta chain) under discussion was sequenced for a study of identical twins' blood T cells. Each TCR cDNA library carried sample-specific barcodes on both ends. TCRdb re-derived calls from the 5' RACE reads in MiXCR, one entry per CDR3 protein. The data hold a few hundred thousand distinct CDR3 sequences, with roughly 27% observed a single time. The CDR3 has 13 amino acids. Germline V gene lookup returns CDR1 SEHNR and CDR2 FQNEAQ (reference sequence). Between the trimmed V and J ends, which lost 3 bases and 6 bases, there was a span of 11 bases. This clonotype was seen only a few times. Its cognate antigen is unknown. Study results and limitations: Each donor's most abundant TCRbeta clonotypes shared more CDR3 sequences with her twin than unrelated donors. Twins reportedly had markedly more similar V usage than unrelated donors, even among out-of-frame TCRbeta clonotypes.

The donors were healthy female monozygous twins, three pairs in total. The chain has TRBV7-9 and TRBJ1-1; D possibly corresponds to TRBD1 (5 bases). Sequencing was carried out using PBMCs. The source of this sequence is a woman aged 18 to 55 in good health. The CDR3 DNA sequence: TGTGCCAGCAGCTTCAATTCAGGGCCTGAAGCTTTCTTT. This encodes CASSFNSGPEAFF.